This T cell receptor beta chain was sequenced in a study of vaccination and CD4 T cells after COVID-19. This clonotype was observed a handful of times. Its antigen is not known. Treatment denoted: roughly 10-day PBMC culture with coronavirus spike peptide pools or control peptides (ViraFEST assay). Germline CDR1 is DFQATT and CDR2 is SNEGSKA (reference sequence). The CDR3 spans 11 residues. The V and J ends lost 3 bases and 4 bases respectively, with 6 bases between them. Sequencing of DNA taken from cultured CD4+ T cells relied on the Oncomine TCR Beta short-read assay. TCRdb re-called the PCR reads with MiXCR, one entry per CDR3 protein. This sample has 14,000 or so distinct CDR3 sequences, with about 64% found just once.

Material: CD4+ T cells from blood, cultured in vitro. The chain couples TRBV20-1 to TRBJ1-1; D remains unclear. The receptor's source is a human donor who had recovered from COVID-19. The CDR3, as DNA: TGCAGTGCTAGGGGGAGCACTGAAGCTTTCTTT. Encoded protein: CSARGSTEAFF.